The present T cell receptor (beta chain) was sequenced within a study of blood T cell repertoires in COVID-19. Study information: The analysed material was cDNA or gDNA that came from T cells, B-cell-depleted T cells, or PBMCs.

CDR3 size: 12 residues. V lost 7 bases and J 1 base, leaving 6 bases between the germline ends. The table came from immunoSEQ multiplex PCR; TCRdb's copy has only in-frame clones and leaves some out. The top ten clones hold about an eighth of a sample with approximately 100,000 clones, about 85% of them seen once. The source of this sequence is a human donor in a cohort sampled during active COVID-19. The J gene is TRBJ2-1, the V gene TRBV5-3, with unresolved D. TRBV5-3 is noted as an ORF with a role that remains uncertain. Sequenced sample: peripheral blood. CDR3 sequence (DNA): TGTGCCAGACTCTCGTCCTACAATGAGCAGTTCTTC. Protein sequence: CARLSSYNEQFF.